Reported below is one TCR beta chain. Its antigen is unidentified. The data stem from a study of CD8 T cells in ankylosing spondylitis. Overall study results and limits: About 8 highly homologous variants made up a TCR beta motif, and this motif appeared characteristic of ankylosing spondylitis blood.

From the 5' RACE reads, TCRdb called clonotypes with MiXCR, one entry per CDR3 protein. This sample carries more than 600,000 distinct CDR3 sequences, over 15% of them seen once, and the ten largest clones take about 19%. Germline values: CDR1 MGHRA, CDR2 YSYEKL. Trimming removed 1 base from V and 0 bases from J, with 8 bases in between. The CDR3 extends over 15 amino acids. This chain connects TRBV4-1 to TRBJ2-3; D is unclear. Sequences were obtained from blood, either unsorted or a sorted T cell fraction (not recorded which). The clonotype comes from a male donor with ankylosing spondylitis. CDR3: CASSQAPLSTDTQYF. The CDR3 nucleotides read TGCGCCAGCAGCCAAGCCCCACTTAGCACAGATACGCAGTATTTT.